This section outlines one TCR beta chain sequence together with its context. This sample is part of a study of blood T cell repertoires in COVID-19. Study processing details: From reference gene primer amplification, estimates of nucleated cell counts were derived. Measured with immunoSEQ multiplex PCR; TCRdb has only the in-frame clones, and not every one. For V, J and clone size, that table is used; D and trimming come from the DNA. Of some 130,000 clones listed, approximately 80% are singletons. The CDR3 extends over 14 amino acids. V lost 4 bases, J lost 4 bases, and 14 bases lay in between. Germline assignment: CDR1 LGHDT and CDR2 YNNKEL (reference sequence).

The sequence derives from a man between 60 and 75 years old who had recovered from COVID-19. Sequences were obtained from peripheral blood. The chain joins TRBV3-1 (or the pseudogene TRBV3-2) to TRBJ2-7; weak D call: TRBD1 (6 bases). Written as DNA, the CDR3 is TGTGCCAGCAGCCCCAAAGGACAGACGTACGAGCAGTACTTC. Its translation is CASSPKGQTYEQYF.